Each of the 25 T cell receptor beta chains below was sequenced from the same sample in a study of T cells in Graves' hyperthyroidism and ophthalmopathy. Template material for amplifying TCR beta CDR3 regions consisted of RNA transcripts. Initially, a first-round RT-PCR of the TCR CDR3 employed the HTBI primer set. One entry per CDR3 protein results from TCRdb running MiXCR on the multiplex PCR reads. The table has about 540,000 distinct CDR3 sequences, about 45% seen once. Sequencing was done on a sample of peripheral blood or thyroid tissue (not recorded which). These receptors all stem from a woman aged 18-30 years with Graves' hyperthyroidism.

The rearrangement links TRBV29-1 to TRBJ2-3; D assignment may be TRBD1 or TRBD2 (6 bases each). Germline CDR1 is SQVTM and CDR2 is ANQGSEA. V lost 6 bases and J lost 3, with 19 bases in between. The length of the CDR3 is 15 residues. The CDR3 sequence is CSVGGGSVMTDTQYF. The CDR3 DNA follows: TGCAGCGTCGGAGGGGGTAGCGTGATGACAGATACGCAGTATTTT.

The gene calls are TRBV25-1 and TRBJ1-4; no firm D call. Trimming took off 5 bases at V and 6 bases at J, with 7 bases between the two ends. The CDR3 length is 12 residues. Per germline, CDR1 MGHDK and CDR2 SYGVNS. In DNA form, the CDR3 reads TGTGCCAGCAGTCGTCTAGATGAAAAACTGTTTTTT. Amino acid sequence: CASSRLDEKLFF. The full variable domain, completed using reference TRBV25-1 and TRBJ1-4, is EADIYQTPRYLVIGTGKKITLECSQTMGHDKMYWYQQDPGMELHLIHYSYGVNSTEKGDLSSESTVSRIRTEHFPLTLESARPSHTSQYLCASSRLDEKLFFGSGTQLSVL.

The rearrangement links TRBV25-1 to TRBJ1-4; 7 positions match TRBD1. V dropped 6 bases and J dropped 7; count of bases not matched to a gene: 8. The CDR3 is 14 amino acids. The germline gives CDR1 MGHDK, CDR2 SYGVNS. CDR3 sequence (DNA): TGTGCCAGCAGCGCTGAGGGGGCGGCTGAAAAACTGTTTTTT. Amino acids: CASSAEGAAEKLFF.

Regarding this clonotype: This likely comes from a read error, as the CDR3 has no conserved phenylalanine or tryptophan at its end. CDR3: CASSIGPDTEAFL. The CDR3 DNA is TGTGCCAGCAGTATTGGCCCGGACACTGAAGCTTTCCTT. The chain links TRBV12-3 or TRBV12-4 to TRBJ1-1; D not resolved. The CDR3 length is 13 residues. V was clipped by 5 bases and J by 3 bases, with 10 bases between them.

This clonotype has just one count. A much more abundant neighbour one base away suggests this may be a read error. This chain connects TRBV10-2 to TRBJ2-5, with D unresolved. Germline lookup yields CDR1 WSHSY and CDR2 SAAADI. Trimming stripped 4 bases from V and 2 bases from J, with 8 bases between. The CDR3 runs to 13 residues. As DNA, the CDR3 is TGCGCCAGCAGTGCGCAGTCGCAAGAGACCCAGTACTTC. Amino acids: CASSAQSQETQYF.

In its sample, this clonotype was seen many times. CDR3 in DNA: TGTGCCAGTGGGGGGACAGCTTACTCTGGGGCCAACGTCCTGACTTTC. This codes for CASGGTAYSGANVLTF. The chain combines TRBV19 with TRBJ2-6; D possibly corresponds to TRBD1 (7 bases). The CDR3 is 16 amino acids. Trimming removed 8 bases from V and 0 bases from J, with 14 bases in between. CDR1 is LNHDA, CDR2 SQIVND, per germline (reference sequence).

Note on this clonotype: One end of the junction is discordant with germline, which a read error may explain. The chain carries TRBV20-1 and TRBJ2-7, with D possibly called TRBD1 or TRBD2 (6 bases each). This CDR3 has 13 amino acids. Germline V gene lookup returns CDR1 DFQATT and CDR2 SNEGSKA (reference sequence). The DNA for the CDR3 is TGCAGTGCTAGCTGGGGGGCATCCTGCGAGCAGTACTTC. Protein sequence: CSASWGASCEQYF.

This clonotype was seen ten or more times. The J gene is TRBJ1-1, the V gene TRBV20-1, with TRBD1 identical over 12 bases. V lost 1 base to trimming and J lost 6 bases; unmatched junction nucleotides: 6. The CDR3 has 15 residues. Germline CDR1 is DFQATT and CDR2 is SNEGSKA (reference sequence). The CDR3 is CSARGDRGLAAEAFF. CDR3 coding DNA: TGCAGTGCTAGAGGGGACAGGGGGCTTGCCGCTGAAGCTTTCTTT.

The J gene is TRBJ2-5, the V gene TRBV24-1; D is ambiguous. The CDR3 loop spans 12 amino acids. The germline gives CDR1 KGHDR, CDR2 SFDVKD. V lost 11 bases, J lost 0 bases, and 9 bases lay in between. CDR3 DNA: TGTGCCAGTGCCCCGGACCAAGAGACCCAGTACTTC. It yields the protein CASAPDQETQYF.

V and J are TRBV7-2 and TRBJ2-7, with D possibly being TRBD2 (7 bases). Germline assignment: CDR1 SGHTA and CDR2 FQGNSA. The CDR3 spans 15 residues. Deletions cut 4 bases from V and 7 bases from J, with 20 bases between. As DNA, the CDR3 is TGTGCCAGCAGCTCCAGCCCGGGGGGCCGGGTTGAGCAGTACTTC. Residues: CASSSSPGGRVEQYF.

The chain is built from TRBV29-1 and TRBJ1-5; unclear D gene. The length of the CDR3 is 13 residues. The V end was cut by 1 base, the J end by 5 bases, with 9 bases between. Germline CDR1 SQVTM, CDR2 ANQGSEA. The DNA for the CDR3 is TGCAGCGTTGAAGGAGGTCACTATCAGCCCCAGCATTTT. Protein: CSVEGGHYQPQHF.

This clonotype was observed a handful of times. This sequence joins TRBV20-1 and TRBJ2-5; D could derive from TRBD1 or TRBD2 (5 bases each). The ends were cut back, 5 bases at V and 5 bases at J, with 12 bases in the middle. Germline V gives CDR1 DFQATT, CDR2 SNEGSKA (reference sequence). The CDR3 extends over 12 amino acids. The CDR3 DNA follows: TGCAGTGCTTGGGACCCGGGGGAGACCCAGTACTTC. It encodes CSAWDPGETQYF.

As to this clonotype: The junction differs from germline at one of its ends, possibly a read error. The chain is built from TRBV7-2 and TRBJ2-7, with D tentatively TRBD2 (5 bases). The CDR3 extends over 14 amino acids. The germline gives CDR1 SGHTA, CDR2 FQGNSA. CDR3 DNA: TGCGCCAGCAGCTCCCCCGGGGAAGTCTACGAGCAGTACTTC. It encodes CASSSPGEVYEQYF.

Remarks on this clonotype: This clone may be a read error of a much larger clone one base away. The chain links TRBV7-9 to TRBJ1-2; a possible D gene is TRBD1 (5 bases). CDR3 length: 13 residues. V lost 11 bases, J lost 0 bases, and 13 bases lay in between. Germline lookup yields CDR1 SEHNR and CDR2 FQNEAQ (reference sequence). The chain's CDR3 is CAQDSSTNYGYTF. The DNA of the CDR3 is TGTGCCCAAGACAGCTCAACTAACTATGGCTACACCTTC.

This clonotype was counted only a few times. The rearrangement uses TRBV2 and TRBJ2-7; 14 bases are shared with TRBD2. Germline assignment: CDR1 SNHLY and CDR2 FYNNEI. The CDR3 loop spans 14 amino acids. The ends lost 6 bases at V and 6 bases at J; junction bases unmatched: 4. CDR3 coding DNA: TGTGCCAGCAGGGGACTAGCGGGAGCGTCCGAGCAGTACTTC. This encodes CASRGLAGASEQYF.

This clonotype occurred a few times. This chain joins TRBV7-9 and TRBJ2-7; D possibly matches TRBD1 or TRBD2 (5 bases each). Looked up from germline, CDR1 is SEHNR and CDR2 is FQNEAQ (reference sequence). The CDR3 sequence is 15 residues long. V shed 0 bases and J shed 6 bases, with 15 bases lying between them. The CDR3 nucleotides read TGTGCCAGCAGCTTAGCCCCGGATGGGGGAACCGAGCAGTACTTC. Translation gives CASSLAPDGGTEQYF.

V and J are TRBV29-1 and TRBJ2-3, with D possibly matching TRBD1 (6 bases). The CDR3 length is 14 residues. V was shortened by 7 bases and J by 2 bases, with 16 bases between the two germline ends. CDR1 and CDR2 (germline): SQVTM, ANQGSEA. The CDR3 reads CSAPFTGNTDTQYF. CDR3 coding DNA: TGCAGCGCCCCATTCACAGGGAACACAGATACGCAGTATTTT.

The chain uses TRBV7-9 and TRBJ2-7; possibly TRBD1 for D (5 bases). Trimming removed 1 base from V and 6 bases from J, with 13 bases in between. CDR3 size: 14 residues. Germline V gene sequence: CDR1 SEHNR, CDR2 FQNEAQ (reference sequence). The CDR3 nucleotides are TGTGCCAGCAGCTTAGGGCCCCCCAGGGTCGAGCAGTACTTC. Its protein is CASSLGPPRVEQYF. The entire variable domain, with the rest obtained from reference TRBV7-9 and TRBJ2-7, is as follows: DTGVSQNPRHKITKRGQNVTFRCDPISEHNRLYWYRQTLGQGPEFLTYFQNEAQLEKSRLLSDRFSAERPKGSFSTLEIQRTEQGDSAMYLCASSLGPPRVEQYFGPGTRLTVT.

The chain links TRBV29-1 to TRBJ1-2; no definite D call. CDR1 is SQVTM, CDR2 ANQGSEA, per germline. The V gene lost 4 bases and the J gene lost 4 bases, with 16 bases spanning the gap. The CDR3 spans 14 residues. CDR3: CSVAGEVDGYGYTF. Here the CDR3 DNA reads TGCAGCGTTGCTGGGGAGGTGGATGGCTATGGCTACACCTTC.

This clonotype has more than one count but fewer than ten. This chain joins TRBV6-2 or TRBV6-3 and TRBJ2-2; TRBD2 aligns across 7 bases. The CDR3 totals 14 residues. Germline V gives CDR1 MNHEY, CDR2 SVGEGT. J lost 4 bases, V lost 2 bases, and 1 base had no gene match. The CDR3: CASSYRTSTGELFF. CDR3 in DNA: TGTGCCAGCAGTTACCGGACTAGCACCGGGGAGCTGTTTTTT.

With regard to this clonotype: A much larger clone is a single base away; this may be a read error. The chain combines TRBV7-2 with TRBJ1-3, with D uncertain. Per germline, CDR1 SGHTA and CDR2 FQGNSA. The CDR3 totals 13 residues. This CDR3 reads CASSSREGNTTYF. CDR3 coding DNA: TGTGCCAGCAGCTCCCGGGAAGGAAACACCACATATTTT.

CDR3 sequence reads: CASFGTAFAYEQYF. CDR3 sequence (DNA): TGTGCCAGCTTCGGTACAGCATTTGCCTACGAGCAGTACTTC. The chain combines TRBV6-1 with TRBJ2-7, with D unclear. The germline V gene encodes CDR1 MNHNS and CDR2 SASEGT. Trimming stripped 8 bases from V and 2 bases from J, with 16 bases between. This CDR3 region has 14 residues.

This clonotype was detected only a few times. The rearrangement links TRBV10-3 to TRBJ1-2, with 7 bases identical to TRBD1. V dropped 6 bases and J dropped 6; count of bases not matched to a gene: 13. From germline, CDR1 is ENHRY and CDR2 SYGVKD. CDR3 length: 15 residues. The CDR3 reads CAIRGGRTALDGYTF. DNA of the CDR3: TGTGCCATCAGAGGGGGCAGAACGGCTTTAGATGGCTACACCTTC.

The rearrangement joins TRBV2 to TRBJ2-2, with D hard to call. Germline-derived CDR1 and CDR2 are SNHLY and FYNNEI. Trimming stripped 1 base from V and 1 base from J, with 7 bases between. The CDR3 has 15 residues. The CDR3 nucleotides are TGTGCCAGCAGTGAAGGGTATGGGAACACCGGGGAGCTGTTTTTT. Translated: CASSEGYGNTGELFF. Together with reference TRBV2 and TRBJ2-2, the CDR3 gives the full variable domain: EPEVTQTPSHQVTQMGQEVILRCVPISNHLYFYWYRQILGQKVEFLVSFYNNEISEKSEIFDDQFSVERPDGSNFTLKIRSTKLEDSAMYFCASSEGYGNTGELFFGEGSRLTVL.

The rearrangement joins TRBV2 to TRBJ1-1; D perhaps matches TRBD1 (6 bases). Trimming left V 6 bases short and J 1 base short, with 15 bases between. Germline V gene lookup returns CDR1 SNHLY and CDR2 FYNNEI. The CDR3 covers 15 residues. This CDR3 reads CASRGTFWENTEAFF. CDR3 nucleotide sequence: TGTGCCAGCAGGGGGACATTTTGGGAGAACACTGAAGCTTTCTTT.